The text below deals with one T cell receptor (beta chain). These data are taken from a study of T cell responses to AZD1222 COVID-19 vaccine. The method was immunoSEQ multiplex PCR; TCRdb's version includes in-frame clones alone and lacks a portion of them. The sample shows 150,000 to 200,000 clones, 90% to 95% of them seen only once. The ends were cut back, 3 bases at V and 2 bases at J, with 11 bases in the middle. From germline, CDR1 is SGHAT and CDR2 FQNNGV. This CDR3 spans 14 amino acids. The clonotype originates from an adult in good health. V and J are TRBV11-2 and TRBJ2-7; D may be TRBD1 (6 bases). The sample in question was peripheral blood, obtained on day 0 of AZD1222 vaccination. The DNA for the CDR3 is TGTGCCAGCAGCTTTTCTCCAGGGGCCTACGAGCAGTACTTC. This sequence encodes CASSFSPGAYEQYF.